The next 11 T cell receptor beta chains were all read from a single sample in a study of blood T cell repertoires in COVID-19. Using immunoSEQ multiplex PCR, the repertoire was profiled, and TCRdb retains in-frame clones only, with some absent. Of approximately 170,000 clones listed, around 80% are singletons. Sequencing input: PBMCs or T cells enriched from blood (not recorded which). The receptors were sampled from a woman between 50 and 59 years old who had recovered from COVID-19.

The chain carries TRBV9 and TRBJ2-5; D remains unclear. Trimming removed 4 bases at V and 4 bases at J, with 17 bases between. The CDR3 consists of 15 residues. Per the germline V gene, CDR1 is SGDLS and CDR2 is YYNGEE. The CDR3 DNA sequence: TGTGCCAGCAGCCCTAGTTCTTTGGTTCCAGAGACCCAGTACTTC. This translates into CASSPSSLVPETQYF.

The chain is built from TRBV28 and TRBJ1-5; possibly TRBD1 for D (5 bases). V lost 5 bases and J 3 bases, leaving 17 bases between the germline ends. CDR1 MDHEN and CDR2 SYDVKM come from the germline V gene. The CDR3 sequence is 16 residues long. The CDR3 nucleotides read TGTGCCAGCAGTGAACTAAACCGGGACTACAATCAGCCCCAGCATTTT. It specifies CASSELNRDYNQPQHF.

The chain combines TRBV7-2 with TRBJ2-3, with 12 bases fitting TRBD2. After removal of 2 bases from V and 2 bases from J, the junction contained 5 bases not matched to a gene. The CDR3 loop spans 17 amino acids. CDR1 is SGHTA and CDR2 is FQGNSA in the germline V gene. The DNA of the CDR3 is TGTGCCAGCAGCTTAACCCGGACTAGCGGGGTCACAGATACGCAGTATTTT. Translated: CASSLTRTSGVTDTQYF.

The chain recombines TRBV5-6 with TRBJ2-1; no reliable D call. Germline V gene data show CDR1 as SGHDT and CDR2 as YYEEEE. The CDR3 has 17 amino acids. Trimming pared 4 bases from V and 4 bases from J, leaving 21 bases between. This CDR3 reads CASSPKVAKVPYNEQFF. CDR3 bases: TGTGCCAGCAGCCCGAAAGTAGCTAAAGTCCCATACAATGAGCAGTTCTTC.

The genes are TRBV18 and TRBJ1-1, with D perhaps matching TRBD1 (5 bases). V lost 2 bases to trimming and J lost 1 base, with 11 bases between them. This CDR3 region has 15 residues. Germline V gives CDR1 KGHSH, CDR2 LQKENI. The DNA of the CDR3 is TGTGCCAGCTCACCATACAGGCTTCAGAACACTGAAGCTTTCTTT. It translates to CASSPYRLQNTEAFF.

J is TRBJ1-2 and V is TRBV12-3 or TRBV12-4, with TRBD1 identical over 7 bases. Trimming took 4 bases from V and 7 from J; bases not matched to a gene: 3. This CDR3 comprises 12 residues. The CDR3 nucleotides are TGTGCCAGCAGTTCCCAGGGGGGTGGCTACACCTTC. It codes for CASSSQGGGYTF.

The rearrangement uses TRBV19 and TRBJ1-1, with 7 nucleotides matching TRBD1. The junction had 2 bases not matched to a gene; V was cut back by 3 bases and J by 1 base. Germline V gene sequence: CDR1 LNHDA, CDR2 SQIVND (reference sequence). The CDR3 totals 14 residues. DNA for the CDR3: TGTGCCAGTAGTATCCAGGGGGGGAACACTGAAGCTTTCTTT. Its protein product is CASSIQGGNTEAFF.

J is TRBJ1-1 and V is TRBV27; D call uncertain. CDR1 and CDR2 from the germline V gene are MNHEY and SMNVEV (reference sequence). CDR3 length equals 14 residues. Trimming took off 5 bases at V and 1 base at J, with 11 bases between the two ends. CDR3: CASSPSGRNTEAFF. In DNA form, the CDR3 reads TGTGCCAGCAGTCCCTCGGGGAGGAACACTGAAGCTTTCTTT.

The chain carries TRBV6-2 or TRBV6-3 and TRBJ2-7; 7 positions match TRBD1. V was pared by 0 bases and J by 3 bases, with 5 bases of the junction left unmatched. The CDR3 extends over 15 amino acids. Germline values: CDR1 MNHEY, CDR2 SVGEGT. CDR3 DNA: TGTGCCAGCAGTTACTCGGGGGCAGGGGGCTACGAGCAGTACTTC. Amino acid sequence: CASSYSGAGGYEQYF.

The chain is built from TRBV19 and TRBJ2-1; D is perhaps TRBD1 (6 bases). The CDR3 spans 13 residues. The germline V gene encodes CDR1 LNHDA and CDR2 SQIVND (reference sequence). Trimming took off 3 bases at V and 4 bases at J, with 7 bases between the two ends. The CDR3 loop reads CASSMQGYNEQFF. CDR3 DNA sequence: TGTGCCAGTAGTATGCAGGGGTACAATGAGCAGTTCTTC.

In regard to this clone: Within the sample, other DNA sequences also encode this same CDR3. The chain recombines TRBV2 with TRBJ2-7; the D gene is possibly TRBD2 (6 bases). The CDR3 has 12 residues. CDR1 and CDR2 from the germline V gene are SNHLY and FYNNEI. Trimming left V 4 bases short and J 4 bases short, with 8 bases between. The CDR3 spells CASSGGGYEQYF. The CDR3 bases are TGTGCCAGCAGTGGGGGAGGTTACGAGCAGTACTTC.